Presented here are 8 T cell receptor beta chains from one specimen sequenced in a study of cytomegalovirus exposure and HLA in healthy donors. Primers included in the PCR were 60 Vbeta and 13 Jbeta primers. Assay used: immunoSEQ multiplex PCR; TCRdb lists only in-frame clones, some missing. Of about 69,000 clones listed, 68% were seen once; the top ten hold about a tenth. The sample comprised PBMCs. The receptors here all came from a woman in her twenties or thirties in good health and CMV-seronegative.

In this sample, this clone turned up once. The rearrangement links TRBV4-1 to TRBJ1-4, with TRBD1 identical over 8 bases. V shed 1 base, J shed 6 bases, and the junction held 13 bases outside the gene matches. Per the germline V gene, CDR1 is MGHRA and CDR2 is YSYEKL. This CDR3 has 18 amino acids. CDR3 bases: TGCGCCAGCAGCCAAGCGGCGTGGGGACAGGTCGGGGATGAAAAACTGTTTTTT. As protein: CASSQAAWGQVGDEKLFF.

A few counts support this clone. The chain joins TRBV9 to TRBJ1-2; 11 bases fit TRBD1. The CDR3 is 13 residues long. Germline-derived CDR1 and CDR2 are SGDLS and YYNGEE. Trimming removed 4 bases from V and 6 bases from J; junction bases left unmatched: 2. The CDR3 DNA reads as TGTGCCAGCAGCCCGGGACAGGGGGATGGCTACACCTTC. Protein sequence: CASSPGQGDGYTF.

A few counts support this clone. This chain joins TRBV5-4 and TRBJ2-7; 7 bases align to TRBD2. J gave up 2 bases and V 1 base, and 3 bases lay outside the gene matches. The CDR3 runs to 14 residues. Germline CDR1 is SGHNT and CDR2 is YYREEE (reference sequence). The CDR3 nucleotides read TGTGCCAGCAGCTTGCCGGGGGGACCCTACGAGCAGTACTTC. It codes for CASSLPGGPYEQYF.

The chain couples TRBV7-9 to TRBJ2-5; 12 bases agree with TRBD2. Germline-derived CDR1 and CDR2 are SEHNR and FQNEAQ (reference sequence). V was pared by 6 bases and J by 5 bases, with 7 bases of the junction left unmatched. The CDR3 is 15 amino acids. CDR3 sequence: CASRITSGGTETQYF. CDR3 sequence (DNA): TGTGCCAGCAGGATAACTAGCGGGGGGACGGAGACCCAGTACTTC.

The chain joins TRBV4-1 to TRBJ2-7; 10 bases line up with TRBD1. CDR3 length: 14 amino acids. Germline V gene data show CDR1 as MGHRA and CDR2 as YSYEKL. Trimming removed 4 bases from V and 5 bases from J; junction bases left unmatched: 5. CDR3 amino acids: CASSLGTGADEQYF. The CDR3 DNA follows: TGCGCCAGCAGCCTAGGGACAGGGGCGGACGAGCAGTACTTC.

V usage is TRBV10-1 and J usage is TRBJ2-2, with 7 bases aligning to TRBD1. The length of the CDR3 is 15 residues. The ends lost 5 bases at V and 0 bases at J; junction bases unmatched: 3. CDR1 and CDR2 (germline): WNHNN, SYGVQD (reference sequence). Here the CDR3 reads CASSRQGPNTGELFF. CDR3 bases: TGCGCCAGCAGTCGACAGGGACCGAACACCGGGGAGCTGTTTTTT.

The chain employs TRBV2 and TRBJ1-6, with D uncertain. CDR1 SNHLY and CDR2 FYNNEI come from the germline V gene. This CDR3 region has 14 residues. V lost 4 bases and J 7 bases, leaving 11 bases between the germline ends. CDR3 sequence reads: CASSGHSQNSPLHF. CDR3 nucleotides: TGTGCCAGCAGTGGTCACAGCCAAAATTCACCCCTCCACTTT.

This clone has just a few counts. J is TRBJ1-3 and V is TRBV19; D remains unclear. V was pared by 6 bases and J by 0 bases, with 9 bases between. CDR1 LNHDA and CDR2 SQIVND come from the germline V gene (reference sequence). CDR3 length: 14 residues. CDR3 in DNA: TGTGCCAGTAGAGACGCTAGCTCTGGAAACACCATATATTTT. Residues: CASRDASSGNTIYF.